The 28 T cell receptor beta chains below come from one sample, sequenced in a study of spatial heterogeneity in lung cancer. Regarding time point: sample taken at primary tumor resection. TCRs were sequenced from unsorted whole RNA of tumor, nontumor lung or PBMC. TCRdb re-called the 5' RACE reads through MiXCR, storing one row per CDR3 protein. Of around 50,000 distinct CDR3 sequences listed, roughly 7.6% are singletons. Sample: PBMCs, taken at surgery. The receptors were sampled from a female donor with early-stage non-small cell lung cancer.

This clonotype was seen only a few times. The chain combines TRBV11-3 with TRBJ1-1; D is uncertain. This CDR3 is built from 13 residues. Germline CDR1 SGHNT, CDR2 YENEEA. V was pared by 4 bases and J by 6 bases, with 12 bases between. CDR3 in DNA: TGTGCCAGCAGCTGGCGTGGTGGCTCTGAAGCTTTCTTT. It specifies CASSWRGGSEAFF.

This clonotype was observed at least ten times. The chain carries TRBV28 and TRBJ1-3; TRBD1 agrees at 8 bases. Trimming took 3 bases from V and 0 from J; bases not matched to a gene: 4. Germline CDR1 is MDHEN and CDR2 is SYDVKM. The CDR3 runs 16 residues. CDR3 DNA sequence: TGTGCCAGCAGTTTCGACAGGGGTTTCTCTGGAAACACCATATATTTT. Translated, it gives CASSFDRGFSGNTIYF.

This clonotype has a handful of counts. This chain connects TRBV28 to TRBJ2-7; perhaps D is TRBD1 or TRBD2 (5 bases each). This CDR3 contains 14 residues. In germline, CDR1 is MDHEN, CDR2 SYDVKM. Trimming stripped 5 bases from V and 5 bases from J, with 16 bases between. CDR3 protein: CASSPPGRTNEQYF. The DNA of the CDR3 is TGTGCCAGCAGTCCGCCGGGACGGACAAACGAGCAGTACTTC.

The sample holds many counts of this clonotype. The V call is TRBV5-5, the J call TRBJ2-3, with D perhaps TRBD2 (6 bases). V dropped 0 bases and J dropped 4 bases, with 12 bases sitting between them. In germline, CDR1 is SGHKS, CDR2 YYEKEE (reference sequence). There are 15 residues in the CDR3. CDR3 sequence reads: CASSLDGGGADTQYF. CDR3 DNA: TGTGCCAGCAGCTTGGACGGGGGTGGCGCAGATACGCAGTATTTT.

The chain couples TRBV3-1 to TRBJ2-7; 10 nucleotides align to TRBD2. Unmatched junction bases numbered 5, after V lost 1 base and J lost 2 bases. Germline V gives CDR1 LGHDT, CDR2 YNNKEL (reference sequence). The CDR3 loop spans 16 amino acids. The CDR3 here is CASSQAALAGAYEQYF. CDR3 sequence (DNA): TGTGCCAGCAGCCAAGCGGCGCTAGCGGGGGCCTACGAGCAGTACTTC.

This sequence joins TRBV6-5 and TRBJ2-4, with D possibly matching TRBD2 (6 bases). The CDR3 has 16 amino acids. Trimming took 5 bases from V and 1 from J, leaving 15 bases between them. From germline, CDR1 is MNHEY and CDR2 SVGAGI. DNA of the CDR3: TGTGCCAGCAGTACTCGGGGGAGTAGGGCCAAAAACATTCAGTACTTC. Translated, it gives CASSTRGSRAKNIQYF.

This clonotype was seen ten or more times. V is TRBV4-3 and J is TRBJ2-7; the D gene is possibly TRBD1 (6 bases). CDR3 length equals 15 residues. Germline lookup yields CDR1 LGHNA and CDR2 YSLEER. Trimming removed 0 bases from V and 2 bases from J, with 11 bases in between. CDR3 protein: CASSQEWDTPYEQYF. The CDR3 DNA reads TGCGCCAGCAGCCAAGAATGGGACACCCCCTACGAGCAGTACTTC.

There are many counts of this clonotype. CDR3 DNA: TGTGCCAGCAGCACCCGGGACAGCCCCTATGGCTACACCTTC. Amino acids: CASSTRDSPYGYTF. V and J are TRBV28 and TRBJ1-2; 7 bases fit TRBD1. The ends lost 6 bases at V and 4 bases at J; junction bases unmatched: 8. The CDR3 covers 14 residues. Germline loops: CDR1 MDHEN, CDR2 SYDVKM.

The chain combines TRBV21-1 with TRBJ1-1. TRBV21-1 is tagged as a pseudogene. CDR3 size: 15 residues. CDR3 nucleotides: TGTGCCAGCAGCAAAGGGCGGGACAAGAACACTGAAGCTTTCTTT. It encodes CASSKGRDKNTEAFF.

The chain couples TRBV4-2 to TRBJ2-7; D might be TRBD2 (5 bases). This CDR3 has 13 residues. CDR1 is LGHNA and CDR2 is YNFKEQ in the germline V gene. The CDR3 reads CERSPLSGDEQYF. The CDR3 DNA sequence: TGTGAAAGAAGCCCACTTTCCGGGGACGAGCAGTACTTC.

J is TRBJ2-1 and V is TRBV7-9; 14 bases match TRBD2. The CDR3 covers 16 residues. CDR1 SEHNR and CDR2 FQNEAQ come from the germline V gene (reference sequence). Unmatched junction bases numbered 6, after V lost 6 bases and J lost 5 bases. The CDR3: CASRAGLAGDHNEQFF. The CDR3 DNA is TGTGCCAGCAGGGCGGGACTAGCGGGGGACCACAATGAGCAGTTCTTC.

This sequence joins TRBV10-3 and TRBJ2-1; a weak D match, TRBD2 (5 bases). Germline CDR1 and CDR2: ENHRY and SYGVKD. This CDR3 spans 15 amino acids. Trimming took 4 bases from V and 0 from J, leaving 10 bases between them. The CDR3 bases are TGTGCCATCAGTGCGGCTCGGGGCTCCTACAATGAGCAGTTCTTC. Its protein is CAISAARGSYNEQFF.

The CDR3 reads CSASRVQVEQYF. DNA of the CDR3: TGCAGTGCTAGTAGGGTACAGGTAGAGCAGTACTTC. V is TRBV20-1 and J is TRBJ2-7; a weak D match, TRBD1 (5 bases). Germline CDR1 and CDR2: DFQATT and SNEGSKA (reference sequence). V was shortened by 3 bases and J by 7 bases, with 13 bases between the two germline ends. The CDR3 has 12 residues.

The chain employs TRBV5-1 and TRBJ2-7, with TRBD1 matching over 10 bases. Looked up from germline, CDR1 is SGHRS and CDR2 is YFSETQ. The CDR3 sequence is 15 residues long. V shed 4 bases and J 4 bases; nucleotides not matched to a gene: 8. In nucleotides, the CDR3 is TGCGCCAGCAGCCGGGGGACAGGGGAATCATACGAGCAGTACTTC. Its translation: CASSRGTGESYEQYF.

In this sample, this clonotype turned up a few times. V gene TRBV19 combines with J gene TRBJ2-5; D possibly corresponds to TRBD1 (6 bases). Germline V gene data show CDR1 as LNHDA and CDR2 as SQIVND (reference sequence). This CDR3 has 15 amino acids. V lost 5 bases and J lost 2, with 15 bases in between. As DNA, the CDR3 is TGTGCCAGTAGTCCCCGGCAGGGGAGTCAAGAGACCCAGTACTTC. Amino acids: CASSPRQGSQETQYF.

The sample holds a few counts of this clonotype. The chain is built from TRBV20-1 and TRBJ1-3; D perhaps matches TRBD1 (5 bases). V was clipped by 2 bases and J by 4 bases, with 15 bases between them. This CDR3 comprises 15 residues. Germline values: CDR1 DFQATT, CDR2 SNEGSKA (reference sequence). For the CDR3, the DNA is TGCAGTGCTAGACCCACGACAGTGTGGGGAAACACCATATATTTT. Translated: CSARPTTVWGNTIYF.

The rearrangement uses TRBV2 and TRBJ1-1; perhaps TRBD1 as D (5 bases). Trimming cost V 7 bases and J 1 base, with 10 bases left between them. Per the germline V gene, CDR1 is SNHLY and CDR2 is FYNNEI. The CDR3 is 13 residues long. CDR3 in DNA: TGTGCCAGCAAGACAGACCAGAACACTGAAGCTTTCTTT. Protein: CASKTDQNTEAFF.

This clonotype was recorded at least ten times. The chain has TRBV5-1 and TRBJ2-2, with D unclear. V was trimmed by 4 bases and J by 4 bases, leaving 14 bases between them. The CDR3 runs 15 residues. Looked up from germline, CDR1 is SGHRS and CDR2 is YFSETQ. The CDR3, as DNA: TGCGCCAGCAGCCCCGACGGTTCTTTCACCGGGGAGCTGTTTTTT. Protein sequence: CASSPDGSFTGELFF. The whole variable domain, remainder taken from reference TRBV5-1 and TRBJ2-2, is KAGVTQTPRYLIKTRGQQVTLSCSPISGHRSVSWYQQTPGQGLQFLFEYFSETQRNKGNFPGRFSGRQFSNSRSEMNVSTLELGDSALYLCASSPDGSFTGELFFGEGSRLTVL.

A few counts support this clonotype. The chain combines TRBV7-6 with TRBJ2-2, with unresolved D. This CDR3 spans 12 amino acids. With 0 bases removed from V and 6 bases from J, the gap between germline ends came to 2 bases. The germline V gene encodes CDR1 SGHVS and CDR2 FNYEAQ. The CDR3 loop is CASSLAAGELFF. CDR3 sequence (DNA): TGTGCCAGCAGCTTAGCCGCCGGGGAGCTGTTTTTT.

V and J are TRBV28 and TRBJ2-7, with unresolved D. Trimming pared 10 bases from V and 5 bases from J, leaving 12 bases between. The CDR3 is 11 amino acids. Germline V gives CDR1 MDHEN, CDR2 SYDVKM. The chain's CDR3 is CATLGYNEQYF. The DNA of the CDR3 is TGTGCCACCTTGGGTTACAACGAGCAGTACTTC. The full variable domain, in which reference TRBV28 and TRBJ2-7 provide the parts outside the CDR3, is DVKVTQSSRYLVKRTGEKVFLECVQDMDHENMFWYRQDPGLGLRLIYFSYDVKMKEKGDIPEGYSVSREKKERFSLILESASTNQTSMYLCATLGYNEQYFGPGTRLTVT.

This clonotype was seen at least ten times. The V call is TRBV7-9, the J call TRBJ1-6; no reliable D call. Trimming took 1 base from V and 3 from J, leaving 7 bases between them. The CDR3 runs 15 residues. Germline lookup yields CDR1 SEHNR and CDR2 FQNEAQ (reference sequence). The chain's CDR3 is CASSLGGLYNSPLHF. CDR3 DNA sequence: TGTGCCAGCAGCTTAGGGGGTCTCTATAATTCACCCCTCCACTTT.

This clonotype was seen only a few times. The chain combines TRBV5-1 with TRBJ2-3; D uncertain. Germline V gives CDR1 SGHRS, CDR2 YFSETQ. This CDR3 contains 16 residues. Trimming shortened V by 0 bases and J by 2 bases, and 13 bases separated the two germline ends. The CDR3 nucleotides are TGCGCCAGCAGCTTGGAGGGCACCCTGTACACAGATACGCAGTATTTT. Protein: CASSLEGTLYTDTQYF.

This clonotype was seen only a few times. The genes are TRBV11-2 and TRBJ2-7; possibly TRBD1 or TRBD2 for D (6 bases each). This CDR3 is 13 amino acids long. CDR1 and CDR2 (germline): SGHAT, FQNNGV. Trimming left V 4 bases short and J 6 bases short, with 13 bases between. The CDR3 spells CASSSGAGIEQYF. CDR3 nucleotides: TGTGCCAGCAGCTCAGGGGCGGGGATCGAGCAGTACTTC.

The rearrangement joins TRBV12-3 or TRBV12-4 to TRBJ2-7; 10 bases are a match to TRBD1. The CDR3 length is 16 residues. V lost 7 bases to trimming and J lost 2 bases; unmatched junction nucleotides: 11. The CDR3 loop reads CASTFSTGTGAYEQYF. The CDR3 nucleotides read TGTGCCAGCACATTCTCGACCGGGACAGGGGCCTACGAGCAGTACTTC.

This clonotype appeared a few times. CDR3 region: CSVEDGLATDTQYF. The DNA of the CDR3 is TGCAGCGTTGAAGACGGTCTAGCTACAGATACGCAGTATTTT. V and J are TRBV29-1 and TRBJ2-3, with D possibly being TRBD2 (5 bases). The CDR3 consists of 14 residues. The germline V and J ends were trimmed by 0 bases and 3 bases, with 10 bases remaining between them. Germline CDR1 is SQVTM and CDR2 is ANQGSEA.

Ten or more counts support this clonotype. The chain is built from TRBV10-1 and TRBJ2-3; D is undetermined. V lost 0 bases to trimming and J lost 0 bases, with 10 bases between them. The germline V gene encodes CDR1 WNHNN and CDR2 SYGVQD (reference sequence). The CDR3 sequence is 16 residues long. The CDR3 region is CASSESRSTSTDTQYF. In DNA, the CDR3 is TGCGCCAGCAGTGAGTCGCGCTCAACTAGCACAGATACGCAGTATTTT.

In this sample, this clonotype turned up a few times. J is TRBJ1-1 and V is TRBV30; D is possibly TRBD1 (5 bases). Trimming pared 2 bases from V and 0 bases from J, leaving 10 bases between. The CDR3 contains 14 residues. From germline, CDR1 is GTSNPN and CDR2 SVGIG (reference sequence). This CDR3 reads CAWSRGLLNTEAFF. The CDR3 region has the DNA TGTGCCTGGAGTAGGGGTTTACTGAACACTGAAGCTTTCTTT.

This clonotype was seen at least ten times. V usage is TRBV27 and J usage is TRBJ2-1; 14 positions agree with TRBD2. The junction had 8 bases not matched to a gene; V was cut back by 4 bases and J by 6 bases. The CDR3 runs to 17 residues. Germline CDR1 and CDR2: MNHEY and SMNVEV (reference sequence). The CDR3 DNA reads TGTGCCAGCAGTTCTAATCTCGGACTAGCGGGGGGCAATGAGCAGTTCTTC. The encoded protein is CASSSNLGLAGGNEQFF.